The sequence of this T cell receptor (beta chain) was determined in a study of blood T cell repertoires in COVID-19. V trimming: 6 bases; J trimming: 1 base; junction bases outside the gene matches: 9. Germline V gene data show CDR1 as LNHDA and CDR2 as SQIVND (reference sequence). This CDR3 has 16 amino acids. The table came from immunoSEQ multiplex PCR; TCRdb's copy has only in-frame clones and leaves some out. The sample consists of 330,000 or so clones, about 91% of them appearing once. V usage is TRBV19 and J usage is TRBJ2-3, with TRBD1 identical over 8 bases. The sequenced sample consisted of peripheral blood. The receptor was isolated from a man aged 30 to 45 with COVID-19, enrolled during active disease. The CDR3 DNA reads as TGTGCCAGTAGACGCGGACAGGGCAGTGGCACAGATACGCAGTATTTT. Translated: CASRRGQGSGTDTQYF.